The 17 T cell receptor beta chains below come from one sample, sequenced in a study of blood T cell repertoires in COVID-19. Sequenced by immunoSEQ multiplex PCR; TCRdb stores in-frame clones only, minus some. The repertoire includes roughly 380,000 clones, approximately 89% of them detected once, and 1% to 1.5% sits in the top ten. Sequencing was performed on PBMCs or T cells enriched from blood (not recorded which). These receptor sequences come from a young man who had recovered from COVID-19.

This rearrangement joins TRBV2 to TRBJ1-2, with a possible D match to TRBD1 (5 bases). The CDR3 is made up of 12 amino acids. Germline CDR1 and CDR2: SNHLY and FYNNEI. Trimming left V 8 bases short and J 8 bases short, with 15 bases between. The CDR3 protein is CASVVDRGGYTF. The CDR3 DNA reads TGTGCCAGCGTGGTCGATCGGGGGGGCTACACCTTC.

The rearrangement links TRBV7-2 to TRBJ1-2, with TRBD1 as a possible D gene (6 bases). The V and J ends lost 3 bases and 4 bases respectively, with 12 bases between them. The CDR3 covers 14 residues. Looked up from germline, CDR1 is SGHTA and CDR2 is FQGNSA. The CDR3 region has the DNA TGTGCCAGCAGCTTGATGGGACACCTCTATGGCTACACCTTC. Encoded protein: CASSLMGHLYGYTF.

The V and J genes are TRBV5-5 and TRBJ1-3; 7 positions agree with TRBD1. Unmatched junction bases numbered 5, after V lost 2 bases and J lost 0 bases. There are 16 residues in the CDR3. The V gene's germline CDR1 is SGHKS and CDR2 YYEKEE (reference sequence). The CDR3 here is CASSFGTASSGNTIYF. CDR3 coding DNA: TGTGCCAGCAGCTTTGGGACAGCAAGCTCTGGAAACACCATATATTTT.

In its sample, this clone was seen once. The V call is TRBV5-6, the J call TRBJ2-3; tentatively, D is TRBD1 (5 bases). The CDR3 length is 15 residues. The germline gives CDR1 SGHDT, CDR2 YYEEEE. V was pared by 5 bases and J by 1 base, with 14 bases between. The CDR3 DNA reads TGTGCCAGCAGTCCAAGGGGCCGGGGCACAGATACGCAGTATTTT. Translated, it gives CASSPRGRGTDTQYF.

This chain uses TRBV6-5 with TRBJ1-2; possibly TRBD1 for D (5 bases). The CDR3 spans 14 residues. Germline V gives CDR1 MNHEY, CDR2 SVGAGI. V gave up 6 bases and J gave up 3 bases, with 14 bases separating them. CDR3 sequence reads: CASRKGNLDYGYTF. CDR3 bases: TGTGCCAGCAGGAAGGGGAACTTAGACTATGGCTACACCTTC.

This clone was seen a single time. The chain has TRBV7-9 and TRBJ1-2, with a possible D match to TRBD1 (6 bases). The V and J ends lost 3 bases and 8 bases respectively, with 10 bases between them. The CDR3 totals 12 residues. In germline, CDR1 is SEHNR, CDR2 FQNEAQ (reference sequence). The DNA of the CDR3 is TGTGCCAGCAGCTTGACAGGTCCGGGCTACACCTTC. This codes for CASSLTGPGYTF. The whole variable domain, remainder taken from reference TRBV7-9 and TRBJ1-2, is DTGVSQNPRHKITKRGQNVTFRCDPISEHNRLYWYRQTLGQGPEFLTYFQNEAQLEKSRLLSDRFSAERPKGSFSTLEIQRTEQGDSAMYLCASSLTGPGYTFGSGTRLTVV.

The V gene is TRBV10-3, the J gene TRBJ1-1, with TRBD1 identical over 7 bases. J was trimmed by 8 bases and V by 10 bases; bases with no gene match: 10. CDR3 length equals 12 residues. In germline, CDR1 is ENHRY, CDR2 SYGVKD. CDR3 sequence: CASRTGQLEAFF. The CDR3 nucleotides are TGTGCCAGCCGGACAGGCCAACTCGAAGCTTTCTTT.

This rearrangement joins TRBV3-1 (or the pseudogene TRBV3-2) to TRBJ1-1; a weak D match, TRBD1 (5 bases). The CDR3 has 14 residues. Per the germline V gene, CDR1 is LGHDT and CDR2 is YNNKEL (reference sequence). V was shortened by 1 base and J by 2 bases, with 8 bases between the two germline ends. CDR3 bases: TGTGCCAGCAGCCAAGGACAGTTAAACACTGAAGCTTTCTTT. It translates to CASSQGQLNTEAFF.

V and J are TRBV6-5 and TRBJ1-1, with 7 bases lining up with TRBD1. The CDR3 is 12 amino acids. Per germline, CDR1 MNHEY and CDR2 SVGAGI. V lost 10 bases, J lost 5 bases, and 7 bases stayed unmatched. The CDR3 region has the DNA TGTGCCACCTACAGGGGCAGGACTGAAGCTTTCTTT. It yields the protein CATYRGRTEAFF.

This clone occurred once. The chain has TRBV9 and TRBJ1-2; TRBD1 matches at 11 bases. This CDR3 has 14 residues. Trimming at V came to 0 bases and at J to 6 bases, leaving 1 base not matched to a gene. The germline V gene has CDR1 SGDLS and CDR2 YYNGEE. Here the CDR3 reads CASSVGDRGDGYTF. CDR3 bases: TGTGCCAGCAGCGTAGGGGACAGGGGGGATGGCTACACCTTC.

The rearrangement uses TRBV18 and TRBJ1-3; TRBD1 agrees at 7 bases. This CDR3 spans 15 amino acids. The germline gives CDR1 KGHSH, CDR2 LQKENI. V gave up 4 bases and J gave up 1 base; unmatched junction bases: 4. Written as DNA, the CDR3 is TGTGCCAGCTCACGCTCAGGGGGATCTGGAAACACCATATATTTT. Protein sequence: CASSRSGGSGNTIYF.

The chain uses TRBV4-2 and TRBJ1-2, with TRBD1 identical over 9 bases. The V and J ends lost 1 base and 5 bases, in that order; junction bases with no gene match: 8. CDR3 length: 16 amino acids. Per germline, CDR1 LGHNA and CDR2 YNFKEQ. This CDR3 reads CASSQAGQGLWYGYTF. The CDR3 region has the DNA TGTGCCAGCAGCCAAGCTGGACAGGGGCTGTGGTATGGCTACACCTTC.

V is TRBV30 and J is TRBJ2-5; TRBD2 might be the D (5 bases). From germline, CDR1 is GTSNPN and CDR2 SVGIG (reference sequence). The germline V and J ends were trimmed by 0 bases and 5 bases, with 7 bases remaining between them. The CDR3 runs 12 residues. CDR3 loop: CAWSVKRETQYF. For the CDR3, the DNA is TGTGCCTGGAGTGTAAAGCGGGAGACCCAGTACTTC.

This clone showed up just once. V and J are TRBV7-9 and TRBJ1-2, with 7 positions matching TRBD1. CDR3 size: 16 residues. Germline trimming cut 5 bases from V and 5 bases from J; bases unmatched to any gene: 14. The germline gives CDR1 SEHNR, CDR2 FQNEAQ (reference sequence). The DNA of the CDR3 is TGTGCCAGCAGCCCCCCAGAGGGGGCAGGGGGGTATGGCTACACCTTC. Its translation is CASSPPEGAGGYGYTF.

The chain uses TRBV5-1 and TRBJ1-1; unclear D gene. Trimming stripped 5 bases from V and 1 base from J, with 9 bases between. CDR3 length equals 13 residues. CDR1 is SGHRS and CDR2 is YFSETQ in the germline V gene. The DNA for the CDR3 is TGCGCCAGCAGTCCTCGCGGGAACACTGAAGCTTTCTTT. This encodes CASSPRGNTEAFF.

The rearrangement uses TRBV27 and TRBJ1-2; D not resolved. V was shortened by 5 bases and J by 4 bases, with 14 bases between the two germline ends. This CDR3 contains 14 residues. In germline, CDR1 is MNHEY, CDR2 SMNVEV (reference sequence). The CDR3 spells CASSPLGESYGYTF. The CDR3 DNA sequence: TGTGCCAGCAGTCCCCTTGGGGAGTCCTATGGCTACACCTTC.

V gene TRBV18 combines with J gene TRBJ2-3, with TRBD1 matching over 9 bases. CDR1 is KGHSH and CDR2 is LQKENI in the germline V gene. The CDR3 covers 15 residues. Trimming at V came to 3 bases and at J to 5 bases, leaving 6 bases not matched to a gene. The CDR3 loop reads CASSPLQGAGDTQYF. The CDR3 DNA is TGTGCCAGCTCACCTTTACAGGGGGCAGGAGATACGCAGTATTTT.